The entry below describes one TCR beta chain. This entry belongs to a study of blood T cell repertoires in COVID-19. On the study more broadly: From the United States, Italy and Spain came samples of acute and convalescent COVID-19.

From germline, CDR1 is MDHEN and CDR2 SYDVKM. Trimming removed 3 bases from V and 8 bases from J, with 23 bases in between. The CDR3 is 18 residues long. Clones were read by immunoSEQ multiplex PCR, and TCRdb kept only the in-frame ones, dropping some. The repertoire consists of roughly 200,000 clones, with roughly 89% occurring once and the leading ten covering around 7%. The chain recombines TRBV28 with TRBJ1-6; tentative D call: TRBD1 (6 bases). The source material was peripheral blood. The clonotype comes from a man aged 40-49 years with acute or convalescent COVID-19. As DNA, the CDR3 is TGTGCCAGCAGTTTCGCGGGGGCCTTGGCGGGGGGAGATTCACCCCTCCACTTT. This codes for CASSFAGALAGGDSPLHF.